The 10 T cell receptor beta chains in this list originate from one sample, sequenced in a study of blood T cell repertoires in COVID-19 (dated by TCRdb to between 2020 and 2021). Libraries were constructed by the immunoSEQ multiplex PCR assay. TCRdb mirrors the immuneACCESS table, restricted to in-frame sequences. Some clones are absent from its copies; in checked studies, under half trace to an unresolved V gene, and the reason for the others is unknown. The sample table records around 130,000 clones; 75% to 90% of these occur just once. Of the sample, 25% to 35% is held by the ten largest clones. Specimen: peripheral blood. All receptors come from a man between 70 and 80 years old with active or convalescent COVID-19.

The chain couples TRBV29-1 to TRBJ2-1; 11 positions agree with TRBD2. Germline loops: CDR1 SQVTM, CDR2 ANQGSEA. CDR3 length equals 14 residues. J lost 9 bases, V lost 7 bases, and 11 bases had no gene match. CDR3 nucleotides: TGCAGCGCCAAAGGGACTAGCGGAGGTGGTGAGCAGTTCTTC. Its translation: CSAKGTSGGGEQFF.

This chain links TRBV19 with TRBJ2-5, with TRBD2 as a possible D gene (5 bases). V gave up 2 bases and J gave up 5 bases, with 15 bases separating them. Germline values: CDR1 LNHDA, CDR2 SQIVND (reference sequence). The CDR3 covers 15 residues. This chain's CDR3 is CASSINLRRGETQYF. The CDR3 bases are TGTGCCAGTAGTATAAACCTAAGGAGAGGGGAGACCCAGTACTTC.

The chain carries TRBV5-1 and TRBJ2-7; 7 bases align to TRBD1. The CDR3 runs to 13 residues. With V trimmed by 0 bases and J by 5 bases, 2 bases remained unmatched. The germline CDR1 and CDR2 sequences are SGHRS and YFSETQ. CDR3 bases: TGCGCCAGCAGCTTGGGACAGGGTAACGAGCAGTACTTC. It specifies CASSLGQGNEQYF.

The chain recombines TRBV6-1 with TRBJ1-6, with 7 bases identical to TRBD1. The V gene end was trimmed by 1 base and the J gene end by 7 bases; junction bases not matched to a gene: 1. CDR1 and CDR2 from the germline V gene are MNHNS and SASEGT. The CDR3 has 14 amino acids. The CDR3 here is CASSEDRGNSPLHF. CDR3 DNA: TGTGCCAGCAGTGAAGACAGGGGAAATTCACCCCTCCACTTT.

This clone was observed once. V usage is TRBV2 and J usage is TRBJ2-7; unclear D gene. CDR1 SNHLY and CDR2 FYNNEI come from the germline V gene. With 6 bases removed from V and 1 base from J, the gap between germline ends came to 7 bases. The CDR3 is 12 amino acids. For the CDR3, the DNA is TGTGCCAGCAGGGAGCAGTCCTACGAGCAGTACTTC. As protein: CASREQSYEQYF.

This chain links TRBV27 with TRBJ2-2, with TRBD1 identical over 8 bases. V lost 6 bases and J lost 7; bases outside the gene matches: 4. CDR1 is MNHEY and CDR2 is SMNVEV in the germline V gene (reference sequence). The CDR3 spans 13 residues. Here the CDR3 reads CASRQGADGELFF. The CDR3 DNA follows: TGTGCCAGCAGGCAGGGGGCCGACGGGGAGCTGTTTTTT.

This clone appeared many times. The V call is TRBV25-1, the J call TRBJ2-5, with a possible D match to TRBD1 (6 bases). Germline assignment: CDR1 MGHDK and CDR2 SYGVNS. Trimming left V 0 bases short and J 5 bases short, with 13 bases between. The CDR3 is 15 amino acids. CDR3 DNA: TGTGCCAGCAGTGAATATGGACAGCCACGGGAGACCCAGTACTTC. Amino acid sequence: CASSEYGQPRETQYF.

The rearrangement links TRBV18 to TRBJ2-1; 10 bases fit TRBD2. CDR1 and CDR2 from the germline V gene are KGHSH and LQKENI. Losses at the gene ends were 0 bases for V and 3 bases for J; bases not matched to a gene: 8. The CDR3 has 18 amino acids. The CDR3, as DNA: TGTGCCAGCTCACCACCCCTAGCGGGAGTGGACTACTACAATGAGCAGTTCTTC. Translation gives CASSPPLAGVDYYNEQFF. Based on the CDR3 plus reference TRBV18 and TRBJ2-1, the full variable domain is NAGVMQNPRHLVRRRGQEARLRCSPMKGHSHVYWYRQLPEEGLKFMVYLQKENIIDESGMPKERFSAEFPKEGPSILRIQQVVRGDSAAYFCASSPPLAGVDYYNEQFFGPGTRLTVL.

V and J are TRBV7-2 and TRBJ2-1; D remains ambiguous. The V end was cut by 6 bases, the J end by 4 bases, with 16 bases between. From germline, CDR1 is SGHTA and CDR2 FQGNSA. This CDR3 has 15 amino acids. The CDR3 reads CASSLTIEPYNEQFF. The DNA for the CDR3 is TGTGCCAGCAGTCTCACCATTGAGCCTTACAATGAGCAGTTCTTC.

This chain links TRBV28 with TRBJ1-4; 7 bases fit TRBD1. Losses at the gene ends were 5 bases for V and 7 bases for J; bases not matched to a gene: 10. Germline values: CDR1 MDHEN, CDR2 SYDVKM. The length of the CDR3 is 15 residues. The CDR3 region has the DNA TGTGCCAGCAGTCCCCCGACAGGGTTTAGTGAAAAACTGTTTTTT. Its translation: CASSPPTGFSEKLFF.